The rows below give T cell receptor beta chains drawn from one sample of a study of shared clonotypes between healthy human individuals. Produced via immunoSEQ multiplex PCR; TCRdb's table is partial and in-frame only. The sample has about 1.4 million clones; around 95% are singletons. Sequencing input: naive CD4+ T cells sorted from blood. These receptors all come from a man aged 25-40 years in good health. Each CDR3 is given with its conserved first and last residue. A D gene is named only where the DNA matches it firmly. The size field is filled for only some rows; it gives once, few, many or a size class.

abundance	v_gene	j_gene	d_gene	CDR3nt	CDR3aa
.	TRBV7-9	TRBJ1-2	TRBD1	TGTGCCAGCAGCCCGGGACAGCACTACACCTTC	CASSPGQHYTF
.	TRBV7-2	TRBJ1-5	.	TGTGCCAGCAGCTTAAGGGGGAGCAATCAGCCCCAGCATTTT	CASSLRGSNQPQHF
.	TRBV11-2	TRBJ2-7	TRBD1	TGTGCCAGCAGTAGAGGAACGGGACAGGGGTACGAGCAGTACTTC	CASSRGTGQGYEQYF
.	TRBV27	TRBJ2-1	.	TGTGCCAGCAGTTTCGACAGCCTTTCCTACAATGAGCAGTTCTTC	CASSFDSLSYNEQFF
.	TRBV7-2	TRBJ1-3	.	TGTGCCAGCAGCTTACCAGGGGCGGCTGGAAACACCATATATTTT	CASSLPGAAGNTIYF
.	TRBV10-3	TRBJ1-2	.	TGTGCCATCAAGAAAATGGCAGGGGAGGGCTACACCTTC	CAIKKMAGEGYTF
.	TRBV29-1	TRBJ2-1	.	TGCAGCGTTGACACCTACAATGAGCAGTTCTTC	CSVDTYNEQFF
.	TRBV9	TRBJ1-2	.	TGTGCCAGCAGCGTAGAAGGGTTAGGTGGCTACACCTTC	CASSVEGLGGYTF
.	TRBV30	TRBJ2-7	.	TGTGCCTGGAGTGTTGTGTTAGATTCCTACGAGCAGTACTTC	CAWSVVLDSYEQYF
.	TRBV10-2	TRBJ2-7	TRBD2	TGCGCCAGCAGGTTTTCGGGACTAGCTCAAGAGCAGTACTTC	CASRFSGLAQEQYF
once	TRBV5-1	TRBJ2-7	TRBD2	TGCGCCAGCAGCACGACTAGCGGGAGAAGCTACGAGCAGTACTTC	CASSTTSGRSYEQYF
.	TRBV6-5	TRBJ2-4	.	TGTGCCAGCAGTTATCAGGGGCTAGCCAAAAACATTCAGTACTTC	CASSYQGLAKNIQYF
.	TRBV7-9	TRBJ2-5	.	TGTGCCAGCAGCTTTGAAGGGCTAGAGACCCAGTACTTC	CASSFEGLETQYF
.	TRBV6-5	TRBJ2-3	.	TGTGCCAGCAGTTCGGGCGGTACGCAGTATTTT	CASSSGGTQYF
.	TRBV7-6	TRBJ2-7	.	TGTGCCAGCAGCTTATGGGTTGGGGTTGGTCCCGCCTACGAGCAGTACTTC	CASSLWVGVGPAYEQYF
.	TRBV19	TRBJ1-1	TRBD1	TGTGCCAGTAGGGACAGGGGCTACATGAACACTGAAGCTTTCTTT	CASRDRGYMNTEAFF
once	TRBV9	TRBJ2-2	.	TGTGCCAGCAGCGCCACAGGACACACCGGGGAGCTGTTTTTT	CASSATGHTGELFF
.	TRBV7-9	TRBJ2-7	.	TGTGCCAGCAGGGACGGGTTGCGGGAGCAGTACTTC	CASRDGLREQYF
.	TRBV6-1	TRBJ1-5	.	TGTGCCAGCAGAAAGAACGTCGGTCAGCCCCAGCATTTT	CASRKNVGQPQHF
.	TRBV9	TRBJ1-4	.	TGTGCCAGCAACAAAGGAGGGGTGGGGGAAAAACTGTTTTTT	CASNKGGVGEKLFF
.	TRBV5-7	TRBJ1-1	TRBD1	TGTGCCAGCAGCCCGGAGGGGGGCAGGGGGCTTGAAGCTTTCTTT	CASSPEGGRGLEAFF
.	TRBV28	TRBJ1-1	.	TGTGCCAGCAGTTTCCCGGGCGGCAGGGGGAACACTGAAGCTTTCTTT	CASSFPGGRGNTEAFF
.	TRBV11-3	TRBJ2-2	.	TGTGCCAGCAGCCGAGAGACAGCCACCGGGGAGCTGTTTTTT	CASSRETATGELFF
once	TRBV6-1	TRBJ1-1	.	TGTGCCAGCAGTGATGAAGGGGGGGTGAAAGCTTTCTTT	CASSDEGGVKAFF
.	TRBV7-9	TRBJ2-3	.	TGTGCCAGCAGCTTAGACAATGGCGGAAATACGCAGTATTTT	CASSLDNGGNTQYF
.	TRBV5-1	TRBJ2-7	TRBD2	TGCGCCAGCAGCCCGAGGACTAGCGGGACCTACGAGCAGTACTTC	CASSPRTSGTYEQYF
once	TRBV18	TRBJ2-4	.	TGTGCCAGCTCACCGGATAGGGCCAAAAACATTCAGTACTTC	CASSPDRAKNIQYF
.	TRBV15	TRBJ1-5	.	TGTGCCATTACAGGGTTTGGGGATCATCAGCCCCAGCATTTT	CAITGFGDHQPQHF
.	TRBV7-2	TRBJ1-3	.	TGTGCCAGCAGCTTAAACAGAGCTGGAAACACCATATATTTT	CASSLNRAGNTIYF
.	TRBV6-1	TRBJ2-1	.	TGTGCCAGCAACTTGGCACCCAGCTCCTACAATGAGCAGTTCTTC	CASNLAPSSYNEQFF
.	TRBV9	TRBJ2-5	.	TGTGCCAGCAGCGTAGCCTCGACTAGTCAAGAGACCCAGTACTTC	CASSVASTSQETQYF
.	TRBV2	TRBJ2-7	TRBD2	TGTGCCAGCGCCTGGACTAGCTCTTCCCTGGGTGGGGGATCCAACTACGAGCAGTACTTC	CASAWTSSSLGGGSNYEQYF
.	TRBV30	TRBJ2-5	.	TGTGCCTGGAGTGTTGACAGCAAAGAGACCCAGTACTTC	CAWSVDSKETQYF
.	TRBV6-1	TRBJ1-5	.	TGTGCCACCCAAAGGGCGTTCGATCAGCCCCAGCATTTT	CATQRAFDQPQHF
.	TRBV2	TRBJ2-3	.	TGTGCCAGCAGTGACGTGTCCTCCACAGATACGCAGTATTTT	CASSDVSSTDTQYF
.	TRBV7-2	TRBJ1-2	TRBD1	TGTGCCAGCAACTGGGACAGCGCAACCGTGAGAGGCTACACCTTC	CASNWDSATVRGYTF
.	TRBV7-2	TRBJ2-1	.	TGTGCCAGCAGCTCTCCCAGGGTACTCTCCTACAATGAGCAGTTCTTC	CASSSPRVLSYNEQFF